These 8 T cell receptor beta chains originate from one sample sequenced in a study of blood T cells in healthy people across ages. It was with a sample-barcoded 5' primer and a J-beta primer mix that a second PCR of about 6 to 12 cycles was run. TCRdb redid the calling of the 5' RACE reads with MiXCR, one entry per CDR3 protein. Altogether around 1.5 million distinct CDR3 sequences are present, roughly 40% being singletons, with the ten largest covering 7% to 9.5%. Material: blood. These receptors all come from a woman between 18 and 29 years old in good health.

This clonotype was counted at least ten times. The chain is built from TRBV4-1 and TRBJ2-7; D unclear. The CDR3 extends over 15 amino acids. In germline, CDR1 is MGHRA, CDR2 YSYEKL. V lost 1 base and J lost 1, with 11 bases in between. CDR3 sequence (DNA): TGCGCCAGCAGCCAAGTTGACGGAGAATCCTACGAGCAGTACTTC. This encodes CASSQVDGESYEQYF.

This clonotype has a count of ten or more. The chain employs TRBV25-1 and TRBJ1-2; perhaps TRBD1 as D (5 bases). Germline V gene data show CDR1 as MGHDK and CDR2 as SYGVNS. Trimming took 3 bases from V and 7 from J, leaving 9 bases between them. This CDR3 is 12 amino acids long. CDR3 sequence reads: CASSERGGGYTF. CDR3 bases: TGTGCCAGCAGTGAGAGGGGTGGTGGCTACACCTTC.

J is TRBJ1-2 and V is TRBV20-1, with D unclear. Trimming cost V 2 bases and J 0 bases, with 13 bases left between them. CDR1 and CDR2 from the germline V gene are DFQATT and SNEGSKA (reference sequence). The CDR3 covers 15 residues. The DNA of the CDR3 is TGCAGTGCTAGACCCTCGGGAAAAGCTAACTATGGCTACACCTTC. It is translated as CSARPSGKANYGYTF.

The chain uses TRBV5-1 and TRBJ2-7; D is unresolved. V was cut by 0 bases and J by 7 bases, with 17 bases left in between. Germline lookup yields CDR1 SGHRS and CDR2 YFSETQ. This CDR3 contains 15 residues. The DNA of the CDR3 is TGCGCCAGCAGCTTGGCCCCGGGTACCTACAATGAGCAGTACTTC. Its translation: CASSLAPGTYNEQYF.

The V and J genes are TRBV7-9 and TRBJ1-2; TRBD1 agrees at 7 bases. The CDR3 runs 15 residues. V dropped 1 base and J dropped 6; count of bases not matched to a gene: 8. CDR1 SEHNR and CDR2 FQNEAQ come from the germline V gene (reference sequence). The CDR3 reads CASSLGTGDQDGYTF. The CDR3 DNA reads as TGTGCCAGCAGCTTAGGAACAGGGGACCAAGATGGCTACACCTTC.

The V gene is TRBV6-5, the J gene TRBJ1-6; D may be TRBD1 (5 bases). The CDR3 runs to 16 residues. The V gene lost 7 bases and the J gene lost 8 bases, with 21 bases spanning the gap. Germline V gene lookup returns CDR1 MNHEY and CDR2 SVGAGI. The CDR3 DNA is TGTGCCAGCACCCTTTTGTTGGGACCTGGGGATTCACCCCTCCACTTT. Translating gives CASTLLLGPGDSPLHF.

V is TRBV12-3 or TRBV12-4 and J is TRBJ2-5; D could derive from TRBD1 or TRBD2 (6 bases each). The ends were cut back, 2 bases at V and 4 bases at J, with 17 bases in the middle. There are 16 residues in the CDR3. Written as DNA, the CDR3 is TGTGCCAGCAGTTTATCGGTCGCACGGGGGCGAGAGACCCAGTACTTC. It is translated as CASSLSVARGRETQYF.

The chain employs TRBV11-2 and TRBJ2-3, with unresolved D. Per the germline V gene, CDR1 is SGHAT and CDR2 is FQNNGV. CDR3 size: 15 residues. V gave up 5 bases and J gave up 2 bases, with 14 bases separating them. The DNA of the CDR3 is TGTGCCAGCAGCCCTGGACGGTACTACACAGATACGCAGTATTTT. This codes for CASSPGRYYTDTQYF.